This T cell receptor beta chain derives from a study of CD8+CD57+ T cells in acquired aplastic anemia (dated by TCRdb to the late 2010s). As for the study more broadly: A mean of around 3.2 ug of DNA, ranging from about 0.19 to 27.4 ug, was extracted from sorted CD4+ and CD8+ cells. CD8+CD57+ expansion was defined as frequency above the mean frequency observed in healthy subjects. What the work shows at the level of the full study, not this receptor alone: Roughly 30 CD8+ CDR3 sequences were found to be shared between patients and controls, but these sequences appeared to be highly expressed in patients and within the immunodominant clones of the patients. No significant difference in CD8+ Simpson's diversity was found between patients and healthy controls (P=0.060).

The CDR3 contains 16 residues, cysteine and phenylalanine counted. Kept here is only the CDR3 DNA, which spans 48 bases and is read in frame from base 1. From a lookup of the germline V gene, CDR1 and CDR2 are SNHLY and FYNNEI. Trimming at the junction amounts to 6 bases on V and 18 bases on J, and the germline ends lie 30 bases apart. TCR beta VDJ combination and CDR3 sequence profiling used genomic DNA as the template. An Illumina HiSeq 2000 was the platform used for TCR repertoire sequencing. Concerning the study's data processing: Repertoires were assessed using TRBV/TRBJ rearrangement plots, CDR3 size and DJ length profiles, and Simpson's diversity index. The immunodominant clone was defined as the most abundant DNA sequence in deep sequencing data. CDR3 amino acid sequences were screened for sharing across subjects and compared with published repertoires and the VDJdb database. Starting from the raw public reads, TCRdb applied fastp trimming at Q25, assembled clones with MiXCR and retained in-frame beta chains. Rows with one shared CDR3 protein collapse into an entry with the most common genes and DNA. The authors' filters were not applied to this entry. A total of roughly 250,000 distinct CDR3 sequences appear in this sample, around 82% of them only once. 35% to 50% of the sample is in the top ten clones.

Patients chosen for sequencing had shown expansion of CD8+CD57+ cells by flow cytometry. Severe acquired aplastic anemia was diagnosed in all patients according to International Study of Aplastic Anemia and Agranulocytosis and Camitta criteria. No patient had received any therapy when blood was sampled. TCR repertoires of sorted CD4+ and CD8+ blood T cells from severe aplastic anemia patients and healthy subjects were deep-sequenced in the study. In the USA, patient enrollment took place under clinicaltrials.gov protocols 00001620, 01623167, 00001397, 00071045, 00081523 and 00961064. Ficoll-Paque density gradient centrifugation was used to isolate peripheral blood mononuclear cells. Before DNA extraction, CD4+ and CD8+ T cells were sorted with FACS or magnetic beads. With respect to this clonotype: Its antigen is not yet known. No qualities accompany the bases; no much larger clone lies one base away.

Material: sorted CD4+, CD8+, or CD8+CD57+ T cells (not recorded which) from PBMCs. The chain joins TRBV2 to TRBJ1-6; a tentative D call is TRBD1 (6 bases match). This sequence was found in a human donor with aplastic anemia. The CDR3 reads as follows: CASSLGAGGYNTPYHF. Read as DNA, the sequence is TGTGCCAGCAGCTTGGGGGCGGGCGGCTATAATACACCCTACCACTTT.